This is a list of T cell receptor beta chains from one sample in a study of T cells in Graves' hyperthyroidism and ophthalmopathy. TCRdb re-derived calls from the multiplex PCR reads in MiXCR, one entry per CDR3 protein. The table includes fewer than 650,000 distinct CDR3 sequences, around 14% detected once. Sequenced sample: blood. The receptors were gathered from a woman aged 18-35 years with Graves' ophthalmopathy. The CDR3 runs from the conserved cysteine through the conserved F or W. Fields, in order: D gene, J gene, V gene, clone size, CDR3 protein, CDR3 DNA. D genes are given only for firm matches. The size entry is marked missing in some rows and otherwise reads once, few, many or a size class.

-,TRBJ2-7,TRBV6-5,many,CASSYSMYYEQYF,TGTGCCAGCAGTTACTCGATGTACTACGAGCAGTACTTC
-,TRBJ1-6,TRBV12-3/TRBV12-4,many,CASSRSREMINNSPLHF,TGTGCCAGCAGTCGATCCAGGGAGATGATTAATAATTCACCCCTCCACTTT
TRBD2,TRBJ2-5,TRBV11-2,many,CASSPSNGLAGEGTQYF,TGTGCCAGCAGCCCAAGCAACGGACTAGCGGGAGAGGGGACCCAGTACTTC
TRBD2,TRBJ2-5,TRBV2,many,CASSEPSGQTQYF,TGTGCCAGCAGTGAACCTAGCGGGCAGACCCAGTACTTC
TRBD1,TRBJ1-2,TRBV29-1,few,CSVARTGHQANYGYTF,TGCAGCGTTGCTCGGACAGGCCATCAAGCTAACTATGGCTACACCTTC
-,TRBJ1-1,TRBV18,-,CASSRTADPNTEAFF,TGTGCCAGCTCGCGGACAGCAGACCCGAACACTGAAGCTTTCTTT
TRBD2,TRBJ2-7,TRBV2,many,CASSVKLAGTYEQYF,TGTGCCAGCAGTGTGAAGCTAGCGGGAACCTACGAGCAGTACTTC
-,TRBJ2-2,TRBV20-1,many,CSVSFRSANTGELFF,TGCAGTGTGAGTTTTCGGTCAGCGAACACCGGGGAGCTGTTTTTT
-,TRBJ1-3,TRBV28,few,CASGQPSGNTIYF,TGTGCCAGCGGGCAGCCCTCTGGAAACACCATATATTTT
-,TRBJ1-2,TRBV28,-,CASKVGGTYGHTF,TGTGCCAGCAAAGTTGGGGGGACCTATGGCCACACCTTC
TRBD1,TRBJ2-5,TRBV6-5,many,CASSYSFGRQGSQETQYF,TGTGCCAGCAGTTACTCGTTTGGGAGACAGGGATCACAAGAGACCCAGTACTTC
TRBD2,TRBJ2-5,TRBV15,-,CATSRVGGSLLLAGEETQYF,TGTGCCACCAGCAGAGTAGGGGGGAGTCTACTACTAGCGGGAGAAGAGACCCAGTACTTC
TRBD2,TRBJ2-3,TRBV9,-,CASSPSGRAGGTQYF,TGTGCCAGCAGCCCTAGCGGGAGGGCCGGCGGTACGCAGTATTTT
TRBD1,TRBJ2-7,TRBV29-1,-,CSVPGQGISYEQYF,TGCAGCGTCCCGGGACAGGGGATCTCCTACGAGCAGTACTTC
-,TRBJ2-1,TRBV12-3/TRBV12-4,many,CASSSFFLGGFDEQFF,TGTGCCAGCAGCTCCTTTTTTCTTGGAGGTTTCGATGAGCAGTTCTTC
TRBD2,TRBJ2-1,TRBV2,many,CATKGAGSYNEQFF,TGTGCCACAAAGGGAGCGGGGAGCTACAATGAGCAGTTCTTC
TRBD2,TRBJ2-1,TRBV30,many,CAWNGAGSHNEQFF,TGTGCCTGGAATGGAGCGGGATCACACAATGAGCAGTTCTTC